The rows below give T cell receptor beta chains drawn from one sample of a study of blood T cell repertoires in COVID-19. Here immunoSEQ multiplex PCR was the method, and the copy in TCRdb shows in-frame clones only, minus some. The top ten clones hold 3.7% of a sample with roughly 250,000 clones, 85% to 90% of them seen once. The sequencing input was peripheral blood. These receptors were obtained from a woman aged 40-49 years with acute or convalescent COVID-19. Each CDR3 is given with its conserved first and last residue. The D gene is left open where the match is weak. A clone size is listed for some rows: how often the clone was seen (once, few, many), or a class if it is expanded.

length: 16
size: .
J: TRBJ2-2
V: TRBV2
D: TRBD1
CDR3: CASSGRGQGASGELFF
DNA: TGTGCCAGCAGTGGGAGGGGACAGGGGGCCTCCGGGGAGCTGTTTTTT

length: 15
size: once
J: TRBJ1-1
V: TRBV30
D: .
CDR3: CAWSSTLALNTEAFF
DNA: TGTGCCTGGAGTTCTACCTTAGCGTTGAACACTGAAGCTTTCTTT

length: 15
size: .
J: TRBJ2-1
V: TRBV5-1
D: .
CDR3: CASSLEERGYNEQFF
DNA: TGCGCCAGCAGCTTGGAGGAGCGCGGATACAATGAGCAGTTCTTC

length: 11
size: once
J: TRBJ2-5
V: TRBV6-5
D: .
CDR3: CASHTGETQYF
DNA: TGTGCCAGCCATACAGGGGAGACCCAGTACTTC

length: 14
size: .
J: TRBJ1-1
V: TRBV14
D: .
CDR3: CASSPRGANTEAFF
DNA: TGTGCCAGCAGCCCGAGAGGAGCGAACACTGAAGCTTTCTTT

length: 15
size: once
J: TRBJ2-2
V: TRBV9
D: .
CDR3: CASSVVPEEGGELFF
DNA: TGTGCCAGCAGCGTAGTTCCAGAGGAGGGCGGGGAGCTGTTTTTT

length: 15
size: .
J: TRBJ1-2
V: TRBV19
D: TRBD1
CDR3: CASTDGGGAFYGYTF
DNA: TGTGCCAGTACCGATGGAGGGGGCGCTTTCTATGGCTACACCTTC

length: 15
size: once
J: TRBJ1-4
V: TRBV5-1
D: .
CDR3: CASSLDRVPNEKLFF
DNA: TGCGCCAGCAGCTTGGACCGGGTCCCTAATGAAAAACTGTTTTTT

length: 15
size: .
J: TRBJ1-4
V: TRBV7-8
D: .
CDR3: CASSLRRIPTEKLFF
DNA: TGTGCCAGCAGCTTAAGGCGGATCCCAACAGAAAAACTGTTTTTT

length: 15
size: .
J: TRBJ1-2
V: TRBV9
D: .
CDR3: CASSPRPGTNYGYTF
DNA: TGTGCCAGCAGCCCCCGCCCGGGGACTAACTATGGCTACACCTTC

length: 14
size: .
J: TRBJ1-5
V: TRBV13
D: .
CDR3: CASSLGDGAGPQHF
DNA: TGTGCCAGCAGCTTAGGGGACGGAGCGGGGCCCCAGCATTTT

length: 14
size: few
J: TRBJ1-4
V: TRBV4-2
D: .
CDR3: CASSRGVGDEKLFF
DNA: TGTGCCAGCAGCCGCGGTGTGGGAGATGAAAAACTGTTTTTT

length: 13
size: once
J: TRBJ1-2
V: TRBV9
D: .
CDR3: CASSDSLPYGYTF
DNA: TGTGCCAGCAGCGATTCACTACCCTATGGCTACACCTTC

length: 13
size: .
J: TRBJ1-2
V: TRBV6-5
D: .
CDR3: CASSATGNYGYTF
DNA: TGTGCCAGCAGCGCGACAGGAAACTATGGCTACACCTTC

length: 15
size: .
J: TRBJ1-3
V: TRBV10-3
D: .
CDR3: CAISDVPRTGNTIYF
DNA: TGTGCCATCAGTGACGTCCCCAGAACTGGAAACACCATATATTTT

length: 13
size: .
J: TRBJ2-1
V: TRBV13
D: .
CDR3: CASSHRRGAEQFF
DNA: TGTGCCAGCAGCCATAGAAGGGGTGCTGAGCAGTTCTTC

length: 14
size: .
J: TRBJ2-5
V: TRBV10-3
D: TRBD1
CDR3: CAISAPGTGETQYF
DNA: TGTGCCATCAGTGCTCCAGGGACAGGGGAGACCCAGTACTTC

length: 15
size: .
J: TRBJ1-1
V: TRBV7-9
D: TRBD1
CDR3: CASSSGQGADTEAFF
DNA: TGTGCCAGCAGCTCGGGACAGGGGGCGGACACTGAAGCTTTCTTT

length: 13
size: once
J: TRBJ1-5
V: TRBV6-5
D: .
CDR3: CASGRTGNQPQHF
DNA: TGTGCCAGCGGGCGAACGGGCAATCAGCCCCAGCATTTT

length: 16
size: .
J: TRBJ1-5
V: TRBV2
D: TRBD1
CDR3: CASRDRGTHSNQPQHF
DNA: TGTGCCAGCAGGGACAGGGGGACCCATAGCAATCAGCCCCAGCATTTT

length: 15
size: .
J: TRBJ1-2
V: TRBV7-9
D: .
CDR3: CASSTQMDSLYGYTF
DNA: TGTGCCAGCAGCACCCAAATGGACAGTCTCTATGGCTACACCTTC

length: 15
size: .
J: TRBJ2-1
V: TRBV2
D: TRBD2
CDR3: CASSAPSGANNEQFF
DNA: TGTGCCAGCAGTGCCCCTAGCGGGGCTAACAATGAGCAGTTCTTC

length: 12
size: .
J: TRBJ2-1
V: TRBV6-2/TRBV6-3
D: .
CDR3: CASSYLHNEQFF
DNA: TGTGCCAGCAGTTACCTCCACAATGAGCAGTTCTTC

length: 17
size: .
J: TRBJ1-5
V: TRBV28
D: .
CDR3: CASSLLRGTPSNQPQHF
DNA: TGTGCCAGCAGTTTGTTAAGGGGGACCCCAAGCAATCAGCCCCAGCATTTT

length: 13
size: .
J: TRBJ1-2
V: TRBV6-5
D: .
CDR3: CATKSGVAYGYTF
DNA: TGTGCCACCAAGTCGGGGGTGGCCTATGGCTACACCTTC

length: 14
size: .
J: TRBJ2-5
V: TRBV5-4
D: TRBD2
CDR3: CASSLGLARETQYF
DNA: TGTGCCAGCAGCTTAGGACTAGCGCGAGAGACCCAGTACTTC

length: 15
size: .
J: TRBJ1-2
V: TRBV5-1
D: TRBD1
CDR3: CASSTGQGAIYGYTF
DNA: TGCGCCAGCAGCACAGGACAGGGGGCTATCTATGGCTACACCTTC

length: 15
size: .
J: TRBJ2-3
V: TRBV7-8
D: .
CDR3: CASSPWAYRTDTQYF
DNA: TGTGCCAGCAGCCCCTGGGCGTACCGCACAGATACGCAGTATTTT

length: 15
size: once
J: TRBJ1-2
V: TRBV2
D: .
CDR3: CASSDGQLLIYGYTF
DNA: TGTGCCAGCAGTGATGGACAGCTTTTGATCTATGGCTACACCTTC

length: 17
size: .
J: TRBJ2-3
V: TRBV5-1
D: TRBD1
CDR3: CASSLWSGTGATDTQYF
DNA: TGCGCCAGCAGCTTGTGGTCTGGGACAGGGGCCACAGATACGCAGTATTTT

length: 14
size: .
J: TRBJ1-5
V: TRBV19
D: .
CDR3: CASSIRSSNQPQHF
DNA: TGTGCCAGTAGTATACGGAGTAGCAATCAGCCCCAGCATTTT

length: 12
size: .
J: TRBJ2-1
V: TRBV3-1/TRBV3-2
D: .
CDR3: CASSQDRLVRFF
DNA: TGTGCCAGCAGCCAAGATAGGCTAGTTCGGTTCTTC

length: 14
size: .
J: TRBJ1-4
V: TRBV5-1
D: .
CDR3: CASSLAGQNEKLFF
DNA: TGCGCCAGCAGCTTAGCCGGACAGAATGAAAAACTGTTTTTT

length: 14
size: .
J: TRBJ1-1
V: TRBV29-1
D: .
CDR3: CSVVKLGAYTEAFF
DNA: TGCAGCGTTGTTAAATTGGGAGCGTACACTGAAGCTTTCTTT

length: 16
size: .
J: TRBJ1-3
V: TRBV9
D: .
CDR3: CASSVAPYGGGNTIYF
DNA: TGTGCCAGCAGCGTAGCCCCTTACGGGGGAGGAAACACCATATATTTT

length: 11
size: .
J: TRBJ2-5
V: TRBV2
D: TRBD1
CDR3: CASSSDRPQYF
DNA: TGTGCCAGCAGTTCGGACAGGCCCCAGTACTTC

length: 14
size: .
J: TRBJ1-1
V: TRBV27
D: TRBD1
CDR3: CASSPWTGDTEAFF
DNA: TGTGCCAGCAGTCCATGGACAGGGGACACTGAAGCTTTCTTT

length: 12
size: .
J: TRBJ1-1
V: TRBV10-2
D: TRBD1
CDR3: CASSQGALEAFF
DNA: TGCGCCAGCAGCCAGGGGGCTCTAGAAGCTTTCTTT

length: 14
size: .
J: TRBJ1-1
V: TRBV9
D: .
CDR3: CASSVAVIGGEAFF
DNA: TGTGCCAGCAGCGTAGCGGTCATAGGGGGTGAAGCTTTCTTT

length: 16
size: .
J: TRBJ1-6
V: TRBV27
D: .
CDR3: CASSLSRSSYNSPLHF
DNA: TGTGCCAGCAGTTTGAGCCGGAGCTCCTATAATTCACCCCTCCACTTT

length: 16
size: .
J: TRBJ2-2
V: TRBV2
D: TRBD1
CDR3: CASSDSRTGGAGELFF
DNA: TGTGCCAGCAGTGATTCGAGGACAGGGGGCGCCGGGGAGCTGTTTTTT

length: 15
size: once
J: TRBJ1-1
V: TRBV6-5
D: TRBD1
CDR3: CASRPPDRVSTEAFF
DNA: TGTGCCAGCAGACCCCCTGACAGGGTCTCCACTGAAGCTTTCTTT

length: 13
size: .
J: TRBJ2-5
V: TRBV5-6
D: TRBD1
CDR3: CASTTGGQETQYF
DNA: TGTGCCAGCACGACAGGGGGCCAAGAGACCCAGTACTTC

length: 15
size: .
J: TRBJ2-5
V: TRBV5-1
D: TRBD2
CDR3: CASSLESGGPKTQYF
DNA: TGCGCCAGCAGCTTGGAATCGGGGGGGCCGAAGACCCAGTACTTC

length: 17
size: .
J: TRBJ1-5
V: TRBV30
D: TRBD1
CDR3: CAWSVGQVSWGNQPQHF
DNA: TGTGCCTGGAGTGTTGGACAGGTCTCCTGGGGCAATCAGCCCCAGCATTTT

length: 12
size: .
J: TRBJ1-5
V: TRBV2
D: .
CDR3: CASSEGPGPQHF
DNA: TGTGCCAGCAGTGAAGGCCCGGGGCCCCAGCATTTT

length: 15
size: once
J: TRBJ1-1
V: TRBV6-5
D: TRBD1
CDR3: CASSTQGGGLSEAFF
DNA: TGTGCCAGCAGTACCCAAGGGGGCGGATTATCTGAAGCTTTCTTT

length: 16
size: once
J: TRBJ1-2
V: TRBV6-5
D: .
CDR3: CASSYDITGIEYGYTF
DNA: TGTGCCAGCAGTTACGATATCACAGGGATAGAATATGGCTACACCTTC

length: 20
size: .
J: TRBJ1-5
V: TRBV28
D: .
CDR3: CASSSMGGGHTRGSNQPQHF
DNA: TGTGCCAGCAGTTCCATGGGAGGCGGACACACTAGGGGAAGCAATCAGCCCCAGCATTTT

length: 14
size: .
J: TRBJ1-1
V: TRBV3-1/TRBV3-2
D: .
CDR3: CASSQEFRGTEAFF
DNA: TGTGCCAGCAGCCAAGAGTTCCGGGGGACTGAAGCTTTCTTT

length: 16
size: .
J: TRBJ1-5
V: TRBV18
D: .
CDR3: CASSPIGQSETQPQHF
DNA: TGTGCCAGCTCACCAATAGGACAGTCAGAAACCCAGCCCCAGCATTTT

length: 12
size: .
J: TRBJ1-1
V: TRBV5-1
D: TRBD1
CDR3: CASRFDRDEAFF
DNA: TGCGCCAGCAGGTTCGACAGGGATGAAGCTTTCTTT

length: 15
size: .
J: TRBJ1-1
V: TRBV5-1
D: TRBD1
CDR3: CASSLGGQRNTEAFF
DNA: TGCGCCAGCAGCTTGGGGGGACAGAGAAACACTGAAGCTTTCTTT

length: 18
size: .
J: TRBJ2-3
V: TRBV5-1
D: TRBD1
CDR3: CASSLPGQRKTSTDTQYF
DNA: TGCGCCAGCAGCCTGCCGGGACAGCGGAAAACTAGCACAGATACGCAGTATTTT

length: 15
size: .
J: TRBJ1-1
V: TRBV5-1
D: TRBD1
CDR3: CASSGRGLANTEAFF
DNA: TGCGCCAGCAGCGGCAGGGGGCTGGCGAACACTGAAGCTTTCTTT

length: 13
size: .
J: TRBJ1-1
V: TRBV14
D: .
CDR3: CASSFDRSTEAFF
DNA: TGTGCCAGCAGCTTTGATCGGAGCACTGAAGCTTTCTTT